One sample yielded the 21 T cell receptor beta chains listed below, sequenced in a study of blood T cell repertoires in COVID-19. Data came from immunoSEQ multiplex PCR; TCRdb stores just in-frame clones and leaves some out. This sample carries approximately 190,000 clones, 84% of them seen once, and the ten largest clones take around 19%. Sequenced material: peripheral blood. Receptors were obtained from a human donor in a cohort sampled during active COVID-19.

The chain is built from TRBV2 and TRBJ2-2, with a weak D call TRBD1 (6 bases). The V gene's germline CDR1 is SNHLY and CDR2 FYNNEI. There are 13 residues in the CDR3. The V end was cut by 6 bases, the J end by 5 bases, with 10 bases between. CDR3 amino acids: CASSGQWTGELFF. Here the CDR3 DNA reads TGTGCCAGCAGCGGACAGTGGACCGGGGAGCTGTTTTTT.

The chain's CDR3 is CASSAVAGGKETQYF. CDR3 DNA: TGTGCCAGCAGTGCGGTAGCGGGGGGTAAAGAGACCCAGTACTTC. The chain couples TRBV2 to TRBJ2-5; 10 bases match TRBD2. The V gene's germline CDR1 is SNHLY and CDR2 FYNNEI. The V and J ends lost 4 bases and 3 bases, in that order; junction bases with no gene match: 5. This CDR3 has 15 amino acids. The full variable domain, its missing parts supplied by reference TRBV2 and TRBJ2-5, is EPEVTQTPSHQVTQMGQEVILRCVPISNHLYFYWYRQILGQKVEFLVSFYNNEISEKSEIFDDQFSVERPDGSNFTLKIRSTKLEDSAMYFCASSAVAGGKETQYFGPGTRLLVL.

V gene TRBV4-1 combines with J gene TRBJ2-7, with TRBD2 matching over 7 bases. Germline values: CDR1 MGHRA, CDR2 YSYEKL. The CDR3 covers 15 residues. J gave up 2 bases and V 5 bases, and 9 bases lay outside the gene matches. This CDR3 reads CASSSSTSAAYEQYF. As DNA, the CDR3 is TGCGCCAGCAGCTCGAGTACTAGCGCCGCCTACGAGCAGTACTTC.

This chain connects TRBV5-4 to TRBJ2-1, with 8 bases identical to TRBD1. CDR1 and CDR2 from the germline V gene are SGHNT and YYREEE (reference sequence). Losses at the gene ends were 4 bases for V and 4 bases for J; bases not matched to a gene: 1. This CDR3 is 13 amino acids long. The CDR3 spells CASSRQGYNEQFF. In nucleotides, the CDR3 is TGTGCCAGCAGCAGACAGGGGTACAATGAGCAGTTCTTC.

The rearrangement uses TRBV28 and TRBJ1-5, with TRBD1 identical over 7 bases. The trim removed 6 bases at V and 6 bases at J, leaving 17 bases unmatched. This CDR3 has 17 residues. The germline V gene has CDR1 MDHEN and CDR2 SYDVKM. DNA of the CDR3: TGTGCCAGCAGGGCCTTTGAAGGGACAGCAGTGGGTCAGCCCCAGCATTTT. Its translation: CASRAFEGTAVGQPQHF.

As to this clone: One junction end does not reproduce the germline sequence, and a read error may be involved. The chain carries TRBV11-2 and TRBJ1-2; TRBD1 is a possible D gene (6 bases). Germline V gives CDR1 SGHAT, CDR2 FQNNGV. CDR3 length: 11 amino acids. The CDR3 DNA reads TGTGCCAGCAGCTCAAGAGCAGGGGAAGCCTTC. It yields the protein CASSSRAGEAF.

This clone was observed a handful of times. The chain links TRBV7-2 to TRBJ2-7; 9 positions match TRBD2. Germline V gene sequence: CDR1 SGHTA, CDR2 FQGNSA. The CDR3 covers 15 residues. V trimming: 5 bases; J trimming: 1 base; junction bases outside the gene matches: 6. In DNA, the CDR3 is TGTGCCAGCAGCGACATTAGCGGGAGTTCCTACGAGCAGTACTTC. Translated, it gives CASSDISGSSYEQYF.

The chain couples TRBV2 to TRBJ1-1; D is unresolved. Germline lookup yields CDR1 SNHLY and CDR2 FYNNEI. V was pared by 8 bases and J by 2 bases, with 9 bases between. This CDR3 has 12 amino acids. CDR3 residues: CASRTANTEAFF. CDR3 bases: TGTGCCAGCCGAACAGCAAACACTGAAGCTTTCTTT.

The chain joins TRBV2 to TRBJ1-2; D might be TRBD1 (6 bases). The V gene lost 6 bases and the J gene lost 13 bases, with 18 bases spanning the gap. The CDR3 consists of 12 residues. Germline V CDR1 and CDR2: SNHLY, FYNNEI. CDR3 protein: CASRLRGGSITF. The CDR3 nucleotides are TGTGCCAGCAGGCTGCGAGGGGGATCTATCACCTTC.

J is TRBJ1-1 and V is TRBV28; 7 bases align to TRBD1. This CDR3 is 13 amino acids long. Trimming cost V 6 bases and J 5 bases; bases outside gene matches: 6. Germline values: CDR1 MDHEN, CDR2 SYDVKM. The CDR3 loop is CASRLPGQTEAFF. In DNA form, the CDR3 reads TGTGCCAGCAGACTACCGGGACAGACTGAAGCTTTCTTT.

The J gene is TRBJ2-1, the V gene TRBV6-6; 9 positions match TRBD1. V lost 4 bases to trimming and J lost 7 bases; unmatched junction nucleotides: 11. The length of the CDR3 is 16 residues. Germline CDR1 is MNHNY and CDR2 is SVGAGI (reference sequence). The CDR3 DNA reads TGTGCCAGCAGTTCCCATTCGACAGGGGGTAGGAATGAGCAGTTCTTC. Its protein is CASSSHSTGGRNEQFF.

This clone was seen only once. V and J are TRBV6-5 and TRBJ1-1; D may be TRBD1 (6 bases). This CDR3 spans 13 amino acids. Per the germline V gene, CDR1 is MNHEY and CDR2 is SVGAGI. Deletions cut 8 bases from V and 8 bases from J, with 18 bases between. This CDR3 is CASHSLGTLEAFF. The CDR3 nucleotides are TGTGCCAGCCATTCCCTGGGGACACTAGAAGCTTTCTTT.

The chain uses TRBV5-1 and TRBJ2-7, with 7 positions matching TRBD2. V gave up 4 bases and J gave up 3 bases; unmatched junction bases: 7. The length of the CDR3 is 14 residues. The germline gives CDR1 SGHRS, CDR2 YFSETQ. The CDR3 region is CASSVASGLYEQYF. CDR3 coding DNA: TGCGCCAGCAGCGTAGCTAGCGGCCTCTACGAGCAGTACTTC.

In nucleotides, the CDR3 is TGTGCCAGTAAGGCTAGCGGGGCGGCTGGGGACAAAAACATTCAGTACTTC. Its protein product is CASKASGAAGDKNIQYF. V is TRBV19 and J is TRBJ2-4, with 9 bases that match TRBD2. The CDR3 runs 17 residues. V lost 7 bases and J lost 3; bases outside the gene matches: 13. Germline-derived CDR1 and CDR2 are LNHDA and SQIVND (reference sequence).

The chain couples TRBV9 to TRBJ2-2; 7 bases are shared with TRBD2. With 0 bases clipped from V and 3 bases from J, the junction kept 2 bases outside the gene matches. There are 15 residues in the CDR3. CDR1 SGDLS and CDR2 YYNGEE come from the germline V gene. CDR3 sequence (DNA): TGTGCCAGCAGCGTAGTGGGGAGGGACACCGGGGAGCTGTTTTTT. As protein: CASSVVGRDTGELFF.

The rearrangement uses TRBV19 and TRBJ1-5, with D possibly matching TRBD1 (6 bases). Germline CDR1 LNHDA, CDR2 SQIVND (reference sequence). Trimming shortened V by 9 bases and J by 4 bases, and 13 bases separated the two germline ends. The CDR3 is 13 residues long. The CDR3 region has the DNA TGTGCCAGCAAAGGACAGTTTAATCAGCCCCAGCATTTT. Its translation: CASKGQFNQPQHF.

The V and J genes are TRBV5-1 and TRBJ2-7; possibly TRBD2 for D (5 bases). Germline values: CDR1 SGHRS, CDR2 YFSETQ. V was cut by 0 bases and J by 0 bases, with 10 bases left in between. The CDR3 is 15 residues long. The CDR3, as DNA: TGCGCCAGCAGCTTGGCAGGTGGGAGCTCCTACGAGCAGTACGTC. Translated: CASSLAGGSSYEQYV.

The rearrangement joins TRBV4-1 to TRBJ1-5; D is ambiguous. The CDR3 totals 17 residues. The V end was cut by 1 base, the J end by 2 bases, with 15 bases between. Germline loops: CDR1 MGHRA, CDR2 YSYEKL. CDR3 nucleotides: TGCGCCAGCAGCCAAGGAGGCTCGGGGATTGGCAATCAGCCCCAGCATTTT. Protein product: CASSQGGSGIGNQPQHF.

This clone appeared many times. CDR3 in amino acids: CASSRQGSYNEQFF. The CDR3 DNA reads as TGTGCCAGCAGTAGACAGGGGTCCTACAATGAGCAGTTCTTC. The rearrangement joins TRBV6-5 to TRBJ2-1; the match to TRBD1 covers 8 bases. The CDR3 spans 14 residues. Germline lookup yields CDR1 MNHEY and CDR2 SVGAGI. V shed 5 bases, J shed 1 base, and the junction held 1 base outside the gene matches.

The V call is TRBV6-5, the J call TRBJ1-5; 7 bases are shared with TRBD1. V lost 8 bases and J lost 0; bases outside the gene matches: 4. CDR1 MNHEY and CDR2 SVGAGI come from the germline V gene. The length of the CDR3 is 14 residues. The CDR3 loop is CASQGDSSNQPQHF. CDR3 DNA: TGTGCCAGCCAAGGGGACAGTAGCAATCAGCCCCAGCATTTT.

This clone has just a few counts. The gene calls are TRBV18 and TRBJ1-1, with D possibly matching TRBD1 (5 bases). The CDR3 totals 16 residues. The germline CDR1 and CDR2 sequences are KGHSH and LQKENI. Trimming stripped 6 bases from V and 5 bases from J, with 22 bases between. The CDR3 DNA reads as TGTGCCAGCTCGTCCCGTCCTCGGGGGAGGGAAACTGAAGCTTTCTTT. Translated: CASSSRPRGRETEAFF.